One and the same sample provided the 13 T cell receptor beta chains below, sequenced in a study of low-dose radiotherapy and immunotherapy resistance in tumors (dated 2022 in TCRdb). To make first-strand cDNA, Superscript III was used along with a set of TRAV- and TRBV-specific primers so that both the TCRalpha and TCRbeta chains were covered. TCRs were amplified with Phusion for approximately 21 PCR cycles, with a constant-region primer paired with the adapter attached to the V primers. Clones were called with MiXCR by TCRdb after fastp trimmed the public reads at Q25, and only in-frame beta chains were retained. Here each entry gathers all rows of one CDR3 protein and keeps the most common genes and DNA. Here the sample has 15,000 to 20,000 distinct CDR3 sequences; about 70% occur a single time. The ten largest clones represent 5.5% to 7% of the sample. The receptors originated from a human donor with advanced metastatic prostate, ovarian, gallbladder or colorectal cancer (not recorded which). This table probably holds off-target reads from a library built for another chain.

The chain employs TRBV7-2 and TRBJ2-2; TRBD2 matches 11 bases. Germline lookup yields CDR1 SGHTA and CDR2 FQGNSA. Germline trimming cut 2 bases from V and 7 bases from J; bases unmatched to any gene: 12. CDR3 length: 18 amino acids. The CDR3 sequence: CASSLYVLAGGSYGELFF. The DNA of the CDR3 is TGTGCCAGCAGCTTATACGTGCTAGCGGGGGGATCATACGGGGAGCTGTTTTTT.

This chain joins TRBV6-2 or TRBV6-3 and TRBJ2-3; D remains ambiguous. Trimming cost V 0 bases and J 3 bases, with 7 bases left between them. The CDR3 is made up of 14 amino acids. Germline assignment: CDR1 MNHEY and CDR2 SVGEGT. DNA of the CDR3: TGTGCCAGCAGTTACTCGGTGGGGACAGATACGCAGTATTTT. Protein sequence: CASSYSVGTDTQYF.

The V gene is TRBV18, the J gene TRBJ1-4, with D unresolved. Germline V CDR1 and CDR2: KGHSH, LQKENI. The V end lost 4 bases, the J end lost 7 bases, and 10 bases lay between the germline ends. This CDR3 region has 13 residues. CDR3 coding DNA: TGTGCCAGCTCACGTGGAATCGGTGAAAAACTGTTTTTT. This translates into CASSRGIGEKLFF.

By proportion, this clonotype is medium-sized. The V call is TRBV20-1, the J call TRBJ2-1; weak D call: TRBD2 (6 bases). The CDR3 totals 13 residues. CDR1 and CDR2 (germline): DFQATT, SNEGSKA (reference sequence). The V gene lost 1 base and the J gene lost 2 bases, with 6 bases spanning the gap. In nucleotides, the CDR3 is TGCAGTGCTAGAGGGAGGGCCTACAATGAGCAGTTCTTC. Residues: CSARGRAYNEQFF.

The chain recombines TRBV2 with TRBJ2-3; D is perhaps TRBD2 (5 bases). The V and J ends lost 10 bases and 1 base respectively, with 21 bases between them. Germline V gives CDR1 SNHLY, CDR2 FYNNEI. This CDR3 has 16 residues. The CDR3 spells CATTLDAGVRTDTQYF. In DNA, the CDR3 is TGTGCCACCACCCTTGATGCCGGGGTTCGCACAGATACGCAGTATTTT.

This rearrangement joins TRBV3-1 to TRBJ2-3, with TRBD2 identical over 10 bases. V was clipped by 4 bases and J by 7 bases; unmatched bases: 8. The CDR3 covers 15 residues. Germline V CDR1 and CDR2: LGHDT, YNNKEL (reference sequence). In DNA form, the CDR3 reads TGTGCCAGCAGCCTTCCCAGCGGGGGGGCTTATACGCAGTATTTT. It codes for CASSLPSGGAYTQYF.

This chain connects TRBV5-1 to TRBJ2-7, with 7 bases fitting TRBD1. The junction had 5 bases not matched to a gene; V was cut back by 4 bases and J by 1 base. This CDR3 has 14 residues. Germline V gives CDR1 SGHRS, CDR2 YFSETQ. CDR3 residues: CASSLRQGSYEQYF. CDR3 DNA sequence: TGCGCCAGCAGCCTAAGACAGGGTTCCTACGAGCAGTACTTC.

The rearrangement joins TRBV20-1 to TRBJ2-2; D gene ambiguous. This CDR3 contains 12 residues. The germline gives CDR1 DFQATT, CDR2 SNEGSKA (reference sequence). Trimming took off 4 bases at V and 5 bases at J, with 8 bases between the two ends. Here the CDR3 reads CSATLNTGELFF. CDR3 nucleotide sequence: TGCAGTGCTACCTTGAATACCGGGGAGCTGTTTTTT.

The chain has TRBV5-4 and TRBJ1-1; TRBD1 might be the D (5 bases). The CDR3 totals 15 residues. CDR1 and CDR2 from the germline V gene are SGHNT and YYREEE (reference sequence). V gave up 2 bases and J gave up 0 bases, with 11 bases separating them. CDR3 DNA: TGTGCCAGCAGCTTCGGGGCTGGGGTGAACACTGAAGCTTTCTTT. Translated: CASSFGAGVNTEAFF.

The CDR3 DNA follows: TGTGCCAGCAGCAGCGGACTAGCGTGGGGCACCGGGGAGCTGTTTTTT. Translation gives CASSSGLAWGTGELFF. The chain is built from TRBV6-1 and TRBJ2-2; 9 bases agree with TRBD2. CDR1 and CDR2 from the germline V gene are MNHNS and SASEGT. The CDR3 is made up of 16 amino acids. Germline trimming cut 6 bases from V and 4 bases from J; bases unmatched to any gene: 9.

This sequence joins TRBV12-3 or TRBV12-4 and TRBJ2-1; a weak D match, TRBD2 (5 bases). This CDR3 has 13 amino acids. Trimming left V 6 bases short and J 6 bases short, with 12 bases between. Written as DNA, the CDR3 is TGTGCCAGCAGGAATCTGGGGAGCAATGAGCAGTTCTTC. Translation: CASRNLGSNEQFF.

The gene calls are TRBV15 and TRBJ2-3; D tentatively fits TRBD1 or TRBD2 (6 bases each). Germline V gene sequence: CDR1 LNHNV, CDR2 YYDKDF (reference sequence). V was trimmed by 5 bases and J by 7 bases, leaving 13 bases between them. The CDR3 sequence is 13 residues long. CDR3 sequence: CATSGGGINTQYF. Written as DNA, the CDR3 is TGTGCCACCAGCGGAGGGGGGATAAATACGCAGTATTTT.

The gene calls are TRBV20-1 and TRBJ1-1; no reliable D call. CDR1 is DFQATT, CDR2 SNEGSKA, per germline (reference sequence). V gave up 1 base and J gave up 7 bases, with 10 bases separating them. CDR3 size: 12 residues. The CDR3 region has the DNA TGCAGTGCTAGAGGCGAGATTTGTGAAGCTTTCTTT. Its translation is CSARGEICEAFF.